These 18 T cell receptor beta chains were sequenced from one sample in a study of blood T cells in healthy people across ages. PCR was performed a second time for roughly 7 to 12 cycles using a sample-barcoded 5' primer and a J-beta primer mix. TCRdb passed the 5' RACE reads through MiXCR, listing each CDR3 protein once. This table holds roughly 640,000 distinct CDR3 sequences, less than 35% found once. The specimen sequenced was blood. The receptors come from a woman of 80 years or more in good health.

This clonotype occurred many times. The J gene is TRBJ1-5, the V gene TRBV7-2; unclear D gene. V lost 1 base and J 1 base, leaving 17 bases between the germline ends. The CDR3 runs to 18 residues. Looked up from germline, CDR1 is SGHTA and CDR2 is FQGNSA. The CDR3 sequence: CASSLVIGLSGSNQPQHF. DNA for the CDR3: TGTGCCAGCAGCTTAGTTATTGGGCTGTCGGGGAGCAATCAGCCCCAGCATTTT.

This clonotype was seen more than once but under ten times. V usage is TRBV7-9 and J usage is TRBJ2-3; 7 positions agree with TRBD1. This CDR3 region has 17 residues. V lost 0 bases to trimming and J lost 5 bases; unmatched junction nucleotides: 11. The germline V gene encodes CDR1 SEHNR and CDR2 FQNEAQ (reference sequence). CDR3 DNA: TGTGCCAGCAGCTTAGCGCTAAGGGGGCTAGAAGGAGATACGCAGTATTTT. Protein sequence: CASSLALRGLEGDTQYF.

This clonotype was seen at least ten times. The chain recombines TRBV27 with TRBJ1-2, with TRBD1 identical over 7 bases. This CDR3 comprises 13 residues. The V and J ends lost 6 bases and 5 bases, in that order; junction bases with no gene match: 6. CDR1 and CDR2 (germline): MNHEY, SMNVEV (reference sequence). The CDR3 DNA follows: TGTGCCAGCAGGCAACAGGGGCCTTATGGCTACACCTTC. Amino acid sequence: CASRQQGPYGYTF.

A note on this clonotype: A much larger clone differs by one base, so this may be a read error. The chain joins TRBV4-3 to TRBJ1-4, with 11 bases aligning to TRBD1. Germline trimming cut 1 base from V and 6 bases from J; bases unmatched to any gene: 7. Germline values: CDR1 LGHNA, CDR2 YSLEER. There are 17 residues in the CDR3. This chain's CDR3 is CASSQVVGTGGDEKLFF. For the CDR3, the DNA is TGCGCCAGCAGCCAAGTCGTCGGGACAGGGGGAGATGAAAAACTGTTTTTT.

This clonotype was counted ten times or more. CDR3 DNA sequence: TGTGCCAGCAGCTTACAAGCGCGGAACACTGAAGCTTTCTTT. It yields the protein CASSLQARNTEAFF. The gene calls are TRBV7-2 and TRBJ1-1; no clear D. Between the trimmed V and J ends, which lost 2 bases and 1 base, there was a span of 8 bases. CDR1 is SGHTA, CDR2 FQGNSA, per germline. This CDR3 is built from 14 residues.

This clonotype occurred many times. V usage is TRBV15 and J usage is TRBJ2-1; TRBD2 aligns across 12 bases. Trimming removed 3 bases from V and 3 bases from J; junction bases left unmatched: 3. CDR3 size: 16 residues. Germline-derived CDR1 and CDR2 are LNHNV and YYDKDF (reference sequence). CDR3 nucleotide sequence: TGTGCCACCAGCAGCAGGACTAGCGGGGTCTACAATGAGCAGTTCTTC. Amino acids: CATSSRTSGVYNEQFF.

To note about this clonotype: This clone may be a read error of a much larger clone one base away. The V call is TRBV10-3, the J call TRBJ2-1; 9 bases line up with TRBD2. Trimming at V came to 3 bases and at J to 5 bases, leaving 5 bases not matched to a gene. The CDR3 consists of 15 residues. Germline loops: CDR1 ENHRY, CDR2 SYGVKD. CDR3 nucleotides: TGTGCCATCAGTGAAGGCGGGGGGGTCGACAATGAGCAGTTCTTC. Its protein product is CAISEGGGVDNEQFF.

This clonotype was seen at least ten times. The CDR3, as DNA: TGTGCCAGCTCCGAGGCCCGAGAGACCCAGTACTTC. As protein: CASSEARETQYF. The chain has TRBV7-8 and TRBJ2-5; D ambiguous. Trimming took 8 bases from V and 4 from J, leaving 11 bases between them. Per the germline V gene, CDR1 is SGHVS and CDR2 is FQNEAQ. The length of the CDR3 is 12 residues.

On this clonotype: Germline is not matched at one junction end, which may reflect a read error. The gene calls are TRBV28 and TRBJ2-3; D ambiguous. The germline CDR1 and CDR2 sequences are MDHEN and SYDVKM. CDR3 length equals 16 residues. CDR3 DNA sequence: TGTGCCAGCAGTATTCCAGGTCATTATAGCACAGATACGCGGTATTTT. Translation: CASSIPGHYSTDTRYF.

This clonotype was seen at least ten times. The chain carries TRBV28 and TRBJ1-4; no firm D call. This CDR3 is 14 amino acids long. Looked up from germline, CDR1 is MDHEN and CDR2 is SYDVKM. V was trimmed by 5 bases and J by 8 bases, leaving 15 bases between them. CDR3 amino acids: CASSTARAGEKLFF. CDR3 DNA sequence: TGTGCCAGCAGTACCGCACGGGCGGGGGAAAAACTGTTTTTT.

The sample holds many counts of this clonotype. The genes are TRBV5-4 and TRBJ2-1, with 7 bases fitting TRBD1. V lost 6 bases to trimming and J lost 1 base; unmatched junction nucleotides: 1. The V gene's germline CDR1 is SGHNT and CDR2 YYREEE (reference sequence). The CDR3 is made up of 13 amino acids. The DNA for the CDR3 is TGTGCCAGCACGGGACAGTCCTACAATGAGCAGTTCTTC. It translates to CASTGQSYNEQFF.

This clonotype was recorded a few times. The rearrangement links TRBV6-2 or TRBV6-3 to TRBJ2-5, with unresolved D. CDR1 is MNHEY and CDR2 is SVGEGT in the germline V gene. Trimming stripped 0 bases from V and 4 bases from J, with 15 bases between. This CDR3 comprises 16 residues. For the CDR3, the DNA is TGTGCCAGCAGTTACTCGCGTATTCTAGGCCCAGAGACCCAGTACTTC. Amino acids: CASSYSRILGPETQYF.

This clonotype was seen ten or more times. This chain joins TRBV5-1 and TRBJ2-1, with 9 bases that match TRBD2. Trimming cost V 3 bases and J 6 bases; bases outside gene matches: 10. Germline CDR1 SGHRS, CDR2 YFSETQ. CDR3 length: 16 amino acids. CDR3 region: CASSYTGTSIFNEQFF. The CDR3 DNA is TGCGCCAGCAGCTACACCGGGACTAGCATTTTCAATGAGCAGTTCTTC.

This clonotype was seen at least ten times. The chain has TRBV20-1 and TRBJ2-5, with D hard to call. Trimming took off 6 bases at V and 2 bases at J, with 16 bases between the two ends. The CDR3 is made up of 14 amino acids. The germline gives CDR1 DFQATT, CDR2 SNEGSKA (reference sequence). CDR3 sequence (DNA): TGCAGTGCGGGAACCGCCAGAAGACAAGAGACCCAGTACTTC. Its translation is CSAGTARRQETQYF.

To note about this clonotype: Being one base from a much bigger clone, this may be a read error. This chain connects TRBV5-1 to TRBJ2-4; D might be TRBD1 (6 bases). Near its end, the DNA agrees better with TRBJ2-7, so the J call may be wrong. CDR3 length: 13 residues. Germline CDR1 and CDR2: SGHRS and YFSETQ. In DNA, the CDR3 is TGCGCCAGCAGCGGGGGCAGTACCTACGAGCAGTACTTC. It specifies CASSGGSTYEQYF.

This chain uses TRBV7-8 with TRBJ2-5; maybe TRBD2 (6 bases). The tail of the sequence fits TRBJ2-1 better, so the J call may be wrong. The CDR3 has 17 residues. The germline V gene has CDR1 SGHVS and CDR2 FQNEAQ. The CDR3 DNA reads as TGTGCCAGCAGCTTAGTAGGGTACGGGGGACTTCAAGAGACCCAGTTCTTC. Its protein is CASSLVGYGGLQETQFF.

This chain links TRBV6-2 or TRBV6-3 with TRBJ2-2; possibly TRBD1 for D (5 bases). This CDR3 contains 14 residues. Germline CDR1 is MNHEY and CDR2 is SVGEGT. Trimming removed 7 bases at V and 9 bases at J, with 18 bases between. CDR3 in amino acids: CASNRPDTTWELFF. For the CDR3, the DNA is TGTGCCAGCAATCGACCGGACACTACCTGGGAGCTGTTTTTT.

This clonotype was observed many times. The chain has TRBV10-2 and TRBJ2-5; D is unresolved. Trimming took 6 bases from V and 5 from J, leaving 10 bases between them. The CDR3 has 12 amino acids. Looked up from germline, CDR1 is WSHSY and CDR2 is SAAADI. CDR3 DNA sequence: TGCGCCAGCAGGGCGGTGGCGGAGACCCAGTACTTC. Amino acid sequence: CASRAVAETQYF.